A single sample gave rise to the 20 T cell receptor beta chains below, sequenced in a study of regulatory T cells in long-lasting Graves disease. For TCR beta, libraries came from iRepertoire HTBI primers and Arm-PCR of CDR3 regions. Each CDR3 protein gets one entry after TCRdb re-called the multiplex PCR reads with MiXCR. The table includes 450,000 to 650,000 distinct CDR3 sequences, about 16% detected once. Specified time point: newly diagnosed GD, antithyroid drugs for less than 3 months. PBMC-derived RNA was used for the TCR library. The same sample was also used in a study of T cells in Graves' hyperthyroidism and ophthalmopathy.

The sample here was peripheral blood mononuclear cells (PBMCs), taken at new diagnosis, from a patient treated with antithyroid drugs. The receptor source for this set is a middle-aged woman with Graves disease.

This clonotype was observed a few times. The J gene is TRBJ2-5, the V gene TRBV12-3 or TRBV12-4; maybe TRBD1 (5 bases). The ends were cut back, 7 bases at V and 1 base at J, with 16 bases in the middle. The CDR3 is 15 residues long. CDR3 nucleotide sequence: TGTGCCAGCACCACGCAGGGAAGGCGCCAAGAGACCCAGTACTTC. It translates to CASTTQGRRQETQYF.

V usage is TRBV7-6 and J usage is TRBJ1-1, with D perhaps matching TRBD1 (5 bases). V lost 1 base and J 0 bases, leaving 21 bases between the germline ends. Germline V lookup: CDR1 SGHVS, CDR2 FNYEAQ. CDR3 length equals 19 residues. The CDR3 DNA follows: TGTGCCAGCAGCTTAGGGAGCCAGGGCATGGCGGCGGTGAACACTGAAGCTTTCTTT. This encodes CASSLGSQGMAAVNTEAFF.

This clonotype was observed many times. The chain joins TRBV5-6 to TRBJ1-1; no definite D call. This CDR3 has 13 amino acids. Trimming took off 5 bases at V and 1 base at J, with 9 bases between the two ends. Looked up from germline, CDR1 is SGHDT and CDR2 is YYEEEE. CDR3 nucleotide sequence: TGTGCCAGCAGTCGTCCTCCGAACACTGAAGCTTTCTTT. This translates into CASSRPPNTEAFF.

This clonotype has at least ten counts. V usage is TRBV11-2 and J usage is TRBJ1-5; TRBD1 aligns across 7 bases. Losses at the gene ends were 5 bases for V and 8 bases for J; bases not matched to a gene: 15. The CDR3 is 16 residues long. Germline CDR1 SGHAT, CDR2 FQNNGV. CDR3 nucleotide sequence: TGTGCCAGCAGCCTCCGGACAGGAGGAGAGACGGAGCCCCAGCATTTT. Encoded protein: CASSLRTGGETEPQHF.

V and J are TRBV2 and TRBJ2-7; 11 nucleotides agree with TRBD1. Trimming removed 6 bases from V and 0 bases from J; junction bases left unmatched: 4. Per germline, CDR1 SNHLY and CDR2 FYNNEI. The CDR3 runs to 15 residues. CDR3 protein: CASRRGQGDSYEQYF. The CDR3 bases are TGTGCCAGCAGGAGGGGACAGGGGGACTCCTACGAGCAGTACTTC.

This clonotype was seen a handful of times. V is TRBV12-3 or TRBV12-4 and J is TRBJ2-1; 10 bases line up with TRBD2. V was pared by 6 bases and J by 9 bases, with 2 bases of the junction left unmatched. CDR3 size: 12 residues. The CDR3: CASRRTSGEQFF. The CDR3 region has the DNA TGTGCCAGCAGGAGGACTAGCGGTGAGCAGTTCTTC.

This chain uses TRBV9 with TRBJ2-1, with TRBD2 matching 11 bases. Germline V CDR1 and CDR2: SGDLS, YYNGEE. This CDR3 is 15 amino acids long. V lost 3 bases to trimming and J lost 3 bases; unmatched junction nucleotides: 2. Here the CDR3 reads CASSALAGVYNEQFF. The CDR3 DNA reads TGTGCCAGCAGCGCACTAGCGGGGGTCTACAATGAGCAGTTCTTC.

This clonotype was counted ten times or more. DNA for the CDR3: TGTGCCAGCAGCTTGGTTGGGGGCGGTCAGCCCCAGCATTTT. It codes for CASSLVGGGQPQHF. The gene calls are TRBV5-5 and TRBJ1-5; possibly TRBD1 for D (6 bases). Looked up from germline, CDR1 is SGHKS and CDR2 is YYEKEE (reference sequence). This CDR3 has 14 amino acids. With 0 bases removed from V and 6 bases from J, the gap between germline ends came to 10 bases.

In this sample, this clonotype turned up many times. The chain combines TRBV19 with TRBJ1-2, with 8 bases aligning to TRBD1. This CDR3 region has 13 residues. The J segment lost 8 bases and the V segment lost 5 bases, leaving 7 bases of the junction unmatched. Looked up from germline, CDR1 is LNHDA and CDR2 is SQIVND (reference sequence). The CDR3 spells CASSFDRGRGYTF. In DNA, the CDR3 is TGTGCCAGTAGTTTCGACAGGGGAAGGGGCTACACCTTC. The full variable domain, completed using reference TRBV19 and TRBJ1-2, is DGGITQSPKYLFRKEGQNVTLSCEQNLNHDAMYWYRQDPGQGLRLIYYSQIVNDFQKGDIAEGYSVSREKKESFPLTVTSAQKNPTAFYLCASSFDRGRGYTFGSGTRLTVV.

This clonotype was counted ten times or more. CDR3 coding DNA: TGCAGTGCCGCAGGGGGCCAGAACACTGAAGCTTTCTTT. This encodes CSAAGGQNTEAFF. The rearrangement links TRBV20-1 to TRBJ1-1, with TRBD1 matching 8 bases. The CDR3 sequence is 13 residues long. Losses at the gene ends were 6 bases for V and 1 base for J; bases not matched to a gene: 4. Germline CDR1 reads DFQATT; CDR2 reads SNEGSKA (reference sequence).

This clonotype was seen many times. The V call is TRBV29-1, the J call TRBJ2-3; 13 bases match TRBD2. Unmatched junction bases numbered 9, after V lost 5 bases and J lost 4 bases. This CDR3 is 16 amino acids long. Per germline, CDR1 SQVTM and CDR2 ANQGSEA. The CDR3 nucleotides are TGCAGCGTTCCAGCGACTAGCGGGGGGCCAGCAGATACGCAGTATTTT. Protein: CSVPATSGGPADTQYF.

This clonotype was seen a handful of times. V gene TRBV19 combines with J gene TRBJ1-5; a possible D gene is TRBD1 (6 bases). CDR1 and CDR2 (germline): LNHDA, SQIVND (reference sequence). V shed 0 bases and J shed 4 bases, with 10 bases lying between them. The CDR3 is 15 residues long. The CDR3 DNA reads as TGTGCCAGTAGTATAGATCAGGGGCCGAATCAGCCCCAGCATTTT. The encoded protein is CASSIDQGPNQPQHF.

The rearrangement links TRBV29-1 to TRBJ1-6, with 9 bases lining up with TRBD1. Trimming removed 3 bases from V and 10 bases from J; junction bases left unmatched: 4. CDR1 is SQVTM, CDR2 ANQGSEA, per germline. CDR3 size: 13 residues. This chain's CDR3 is CSVETGGGSPLHF. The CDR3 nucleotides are TGCAGCGTTGAGACAGGGGGGGGATCACCCCTCCACTTT.

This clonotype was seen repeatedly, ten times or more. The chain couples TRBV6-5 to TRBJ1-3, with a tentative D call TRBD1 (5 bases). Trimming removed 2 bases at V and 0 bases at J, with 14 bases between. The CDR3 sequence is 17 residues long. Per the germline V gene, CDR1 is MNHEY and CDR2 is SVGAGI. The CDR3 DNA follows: TGTGCCAGCAGTTACGCCGGGACGCGCGGCTCTGGAAACACCATATATTTT. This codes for CASSYAGTRGSGNTIYF.

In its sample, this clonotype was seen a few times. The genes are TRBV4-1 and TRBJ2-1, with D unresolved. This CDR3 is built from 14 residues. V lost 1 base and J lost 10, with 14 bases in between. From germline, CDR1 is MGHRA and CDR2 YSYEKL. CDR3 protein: CASSQVALLEEQFF. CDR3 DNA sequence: TGCGCCAGCAGCCAAGTGGCTCTCTTAGAGGAGCAGTTCTTC.

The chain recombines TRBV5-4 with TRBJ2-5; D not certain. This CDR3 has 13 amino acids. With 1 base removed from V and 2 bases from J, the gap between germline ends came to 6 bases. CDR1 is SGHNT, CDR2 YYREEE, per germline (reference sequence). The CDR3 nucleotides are TGTGCCAGCAGCTTGCCAGGACAAGAGACCCAGTACTTC. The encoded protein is CASSLPGQETQYF. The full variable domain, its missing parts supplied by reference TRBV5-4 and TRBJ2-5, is ETGVTQSPTHLIKTRGQQVTLRCSSQSGHNTVSWYQQALGQGPQFIFQYYREEENGRGNFPPRFSGLQFPNYSSELNVNALELDDSALYLCASSLPGQETQYFGPGTRLLVL.

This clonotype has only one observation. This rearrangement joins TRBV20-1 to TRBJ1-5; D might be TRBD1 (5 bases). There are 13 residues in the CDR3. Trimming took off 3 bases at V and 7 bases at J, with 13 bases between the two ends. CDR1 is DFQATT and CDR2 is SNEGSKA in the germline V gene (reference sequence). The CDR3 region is CSARGDVRQPQHF. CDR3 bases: TGCAGTGCTAGGGGGGATGTTAGACAGCCCCAGCATTTT.

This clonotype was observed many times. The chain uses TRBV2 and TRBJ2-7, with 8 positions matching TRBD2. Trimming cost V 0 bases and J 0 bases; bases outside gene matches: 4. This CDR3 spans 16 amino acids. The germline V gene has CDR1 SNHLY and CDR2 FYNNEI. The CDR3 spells CASSEAPGGFSYEQYF. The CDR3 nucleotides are TGTGCCAGCAGTGAAGCTCCGGGGGGGTTCTCCTACGAGCAGTACTTC.

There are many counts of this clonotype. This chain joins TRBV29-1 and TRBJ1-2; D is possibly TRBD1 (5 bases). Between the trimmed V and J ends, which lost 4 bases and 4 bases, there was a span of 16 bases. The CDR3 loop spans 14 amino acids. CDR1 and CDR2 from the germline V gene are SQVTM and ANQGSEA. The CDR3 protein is CSVGEGGTGYGYTF. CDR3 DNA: TGCAGCGTTGGGGAGGGAGGGACCGGCTATGGCTACACCTTC.

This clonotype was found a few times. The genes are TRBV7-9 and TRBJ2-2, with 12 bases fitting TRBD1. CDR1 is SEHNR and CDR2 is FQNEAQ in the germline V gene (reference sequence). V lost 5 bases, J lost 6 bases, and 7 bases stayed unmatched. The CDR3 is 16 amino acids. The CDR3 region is CASSASGTGGSGELFF. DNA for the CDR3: TGTGCCAGCAGCGCATCCGGGACAGGGGGCTCCGGGGAGCTGTTTTTT.